This record looks at one T cell receptor beta chain sequence and its context. Its antigen is unknown. Its ends do not fully match the called genes, so a read error is possible. Unstimulated regulatory T cells (CD4+CD25+CD127-), CD4+CD25- non-regulatory cells, CD4 and CD8 cells were FACS-sorted from thawed PBMCs. The CDR3 runs to 13 residues. CDR1 SGHRS and CDR2 YFSETQ come from the germline V gene. The table came from immunoSEQ multiplex PCR; TCRdb's copy has only in-frame clones and leaves some out. Here the sample spans under 100,000 clones, roughly nine tenths being singletons. The data were obtained in a study of Tregs in tolerant kidney transplant recipients. Study results and limitations: Expanding Tregs on activated donor B cells appeared to best identify donor-specific TCRbeta clones. Findings come from small patient numbers and require larger validation. No direct test of biological reproducibility was done here.

This sequence joins TRBV5-1 and TRBJ1-1; TRBD1 might be the D (5 bases). The receptor was isolated from a human donor in good health. Material for sequencing was CD8+ T cells from blood. CDR3 loop: CASSLVPDTEALF. CDR3 sequence (DNA): TGCGCCAGCAGCTTGGTCCCGGACACTGAAGCTCTCTTT. Combining the CDR3 with reference TRBV5-1 and TRBJ1-1 gives the whole variable domain KAGVTQTPRYLIKTRGQQVTLSCSPISGHRSVSWYQQTPGQGLQFLFEYFSETQRNKGNFPGRFSGRQFSNSRSEMNVSTLELGDSALYLCASSLVPDTEALFGQGTRLTVV.